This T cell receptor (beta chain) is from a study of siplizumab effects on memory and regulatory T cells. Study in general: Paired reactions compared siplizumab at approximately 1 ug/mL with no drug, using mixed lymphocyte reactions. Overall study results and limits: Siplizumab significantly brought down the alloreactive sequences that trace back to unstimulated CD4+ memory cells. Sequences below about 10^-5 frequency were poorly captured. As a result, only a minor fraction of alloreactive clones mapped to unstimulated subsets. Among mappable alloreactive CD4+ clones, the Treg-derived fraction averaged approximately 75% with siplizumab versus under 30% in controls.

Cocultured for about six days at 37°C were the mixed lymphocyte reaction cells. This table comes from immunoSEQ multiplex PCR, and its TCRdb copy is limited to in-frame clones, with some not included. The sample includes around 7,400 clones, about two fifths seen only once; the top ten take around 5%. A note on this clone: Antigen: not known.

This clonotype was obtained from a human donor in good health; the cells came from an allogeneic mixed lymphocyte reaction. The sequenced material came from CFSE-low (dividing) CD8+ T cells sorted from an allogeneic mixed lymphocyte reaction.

CDR3 coding DNA: TGCGCCAGCAGCCAAGATTTCCGTAGCGGGAGTCGCAATGAGCAGTTCTTC. Translated: CASSQDFRSGSRNEQFF. The V and J genes are TRBV4-3 and TRBJ2-1; 9 nucleotides line up with TRBD2. The CDR3 has 17 amino acids. CDR1 is LGHNA, CDR2 YSLEER, per germline. V shed 0 bases, J shed 6 bases, and the junction held 9 bases outside the gene matches.